Presented here are 13 T cell receptor beta chains from one specimen sequenced in a study of follicular helper T cells after annual influenza vaccination. Here immunoSEQ multiplex PCR was the method, and the copy in TCRdb shows in-frame clones only, minus some. Here the sample spans some 5,900 clones, about 82% being singletons. Time point specified: 2015-2016 season, pre-vaccination. The starting material was CXCR5- memory CD4+ T cells sorted from blood, obtained on the day of influenza vaccination. All receptors come from an adult who received the influenza vaccine.

J is TRBJ1-5 and V is TRBV19; D is unresolved. Germline assignment: CDR1 LNHDA and CDR2 SQIVND (reference sequence). This CDR3 has 14 residues. Trimming pared 6 bases from V and 2 bases from J, leaving 11 bases between. CDR3 sequence: CASSGGKGNQPQHF. The CDR3 bases are TGTGCCAGTAGCGGTGGTAAGGGCAATCAGCCCCAGCATTTT.

The rearrangement links TRBV11-3 to TRBJ2-3; D may be TRBD1 or TRBD2 (6 bases each). Germline-derived CDR1 and CDR2 are SGHNT and YENEEA. The V end lost 5 bases, the J end lost 1 base, and 13 bases lay between the germline ends. The CDR3 sequence is 15 residues long. CDR3 DNA sequence: TGTGCCAGCAGCCAAGGGAGGACAGGCACAGATACGCAGTATTTT. As protein: CASSQGRTGTDTQYF.

V is TRBV7-8 and J is TRBJ1-1; no firm D call. The CDR3 spans 15 residues. The germline CDR1 and CDR2 sequences are SGHVS and FQNEAQ. Trimming took 5 bases from V and 0 from J, leaving 13 bases between them. The CDR3, as DNA: TGTGCCAGCAGCCCCCGGATGGGAGTGAACACTGAAGCTTTCTTT. This sequence encodes CASSPRMGVNTEAFF.

The chain carries TRBV2 and TRBJ2-3; 15 positions agree with TRBD2. The V and J ends lost 5 bases and 1 base, in that order; junction bases with no gene match: 16. Germline-derived CDR1 and CDR2 are SNHLY and FYNNEI. CDR3 length: 21 amino acids. The CDR3 is CASSRGLAGGRGEPGTDTQYF. CDR3 sequence (DNA): TGTGCCAGCAGTCGTGGACTAGCGGGGGGGCGCGGGGAGCCGGGCACAGATACGCAGTATTTT.

This clone was picked up a small number of times. This chain links TRBV28 with TRBJ2-7; TRBD1 might be the D (5 bases). The CDR3 is made up of 14 amino acids. In germline, CDR1 is MDHEN, CDR2 SYDVKM. V was cut by 5 bases and J by 6 bases, with 17 bases left in between. CDR3 sequence: CASSIQVRKGEQYF. CDR3 in DNA: TGTGCCAGCAGTATACAGGTCCGGAAGGGCGAGCAGTACTTC.

This CDR3 is CASSIPYSGGELFF. CDR3 DNA sequence: TGTGCCAGTAGTATACCGTACAGCGGGGGGGAGCTGTTTTTT. The chain couples TRBV19 to TRBJ2-2, with a possible D match to TRBD2 (6 bases). This CDR3 comprises 14 residues. V shed 2 bases and J shed 8 bases, with 12 bases lying between them. The V gene's germline CDR1 is LNHDA and CDR2 SQIVND (reference sequence).

The V and J genes are TRBV4-2 and TRBJ2-5; 7 nucleotides align to TRBD2. The germline V gene encodes CDR1 LGHNA and CDR2 YNFKEQ. The junction had 3 bases not matched to a gene; V was cut back by 4 bases and J by 4 bases. The CDR3 is made up of 13 amino acids. CDR3 nucleotide sequence: TGTGCCAGCAGCCGCGCTAGCGGAGAGACCCAGTACTTC. It codes for CASSRASGETQYF.

The chain is built from TRBV11-1 and TRBJ2-7, with 9 bases matching TRBD1. The V and J ends lost 4 bases and 2 bases, in that order; junction bases with no gene match: 3. This CDR3 region has 14 residues. The germline gives CDR1 SGHAT, CDR2 FQDESV (reference sequence). CDR3 in amino acids: CASSWDRVTYEQYF. CDR3 nucleotide sequence: TGTGCCAGCAGCTGGGACAGGGTAACCTACGAGCAGTACTTC.

The J gene is TRBJ2-7, the V gene TRBV19; no clear D. The germline V and J ends were trimmed by 6 bases and 6 bases, with 9 bases remaining between them. Germline-derived CDR1 and CDR2 are LNHDA and SQIVND (reference sequence). The CDR3 totals 11 residues. The CDR3, as DNA: TGTGCCAGTAGGGGTGGGGTCGAGCAGTACTTC. It is translated as CASRGGVEQYF.

The J gene is TRBJ2-5, the V gene TRBV5-1; maybe TRBD2 (6 bases). Germline CDR1 SGHRS, CDR2 YFSETQ. This CDR3 region has 13 residues. V lost 2 bases to trimming and J lost 5 bases, with 10 bases between them. Here the CDR3 DNA reads TGCGCCAGCAGCTTTGGCCTAGCGGAGACCCAGTACTTC. Translating it yields CASSFGLAETQYF.

The V call is TRBV5-1, the J call TRBJ2-1, with 7 bases that match TRBD2. J lost 3 bases, V lost 2 bases, and 5 bases had no gene match. The germline gives CDR1 SGHRS, CDR2 YFSETQ. This CDR3 region has 15 residues. The CDR3 nucleotides are TGCGCCAGCAGCTTTAAGCGCGGGGGCTACAATGAGCAGTTCTTC. This gives the protein CASSFKRGGYNEQFF.

This clone has a handful of counts. V is TRBV2 and J is TRBJ2-5; TRBD2 aligns across 9 bases. The CDR3 loop spans 16 amino acids. Trimming cost V 0 bases and J 6 bases; bases outside gene matches: 8. The germline V gene encodes CDR1 SNHLY and CDR2 FYNNEI. Written as DNA, the CDR3 is TGTGCCAGCAGTGAAGCGCCGGCGGGGGGGATGCAGACCCAGTACTTC. This gives the protein CASSEAPAGGMQTQYF.

The genes are TRBV7-2 and TRBJ2-1; D possibly matches TRBD1 or TRBD2 (5 bases each). The CDR3 runs to 11 residues. Germline V gene lookup returns CDR1 SGHTA and CDR2 FQGNSA. Trimming removed 4 bases at V and 12 bases at J, with 10 bases between. The DNA for the CDR3 is TGTGCCAGCAGCTCGGGACCCAGGCAGTTCTTC. This sequence encodes CASSSGPRQFF.